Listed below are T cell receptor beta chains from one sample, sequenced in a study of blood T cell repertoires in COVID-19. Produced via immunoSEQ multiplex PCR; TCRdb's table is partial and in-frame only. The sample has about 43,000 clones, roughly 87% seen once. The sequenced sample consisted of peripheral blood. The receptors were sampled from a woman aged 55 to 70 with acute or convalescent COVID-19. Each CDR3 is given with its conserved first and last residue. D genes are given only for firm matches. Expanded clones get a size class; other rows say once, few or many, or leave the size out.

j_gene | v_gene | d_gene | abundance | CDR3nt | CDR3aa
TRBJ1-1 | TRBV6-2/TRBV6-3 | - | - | TGTGCCAGCAGTTACCGGGGAAACATGAACACTGAAGCTTTCTTT | CASSYRGNMNTEAFF
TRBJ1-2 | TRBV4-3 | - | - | TGCGCCAGCAGCCGAGCAGGGGTTAACTATGGCTACACCTTC | CASSRAGVNYGYTF
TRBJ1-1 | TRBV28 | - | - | TGTGCCAGCAGGCTCCACACACCGAACACTGAAGCTTTCTTT | CASRLHTPNTEAFF
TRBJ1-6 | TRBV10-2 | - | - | TGCGCCAGCAGTGAGTGGGACATACATAATTCACCCCTCCACTTT | CASSEWDIHNSPLHF
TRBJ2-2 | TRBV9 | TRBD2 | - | TGTGCCAGCAGCACCAGCGGGGGGGCGGCCGGGGAGCTGTTTTTT | CASSTSGGAAGELFF
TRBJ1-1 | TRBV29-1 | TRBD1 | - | TGCAGCGTTGAAGGGGCCCGGGGACAGGGGAACACTGAAGCTTTCTTT | CSVEGARGQGNTEAFF
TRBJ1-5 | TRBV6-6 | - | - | TGTGCCAGCAGACAGGGAATTGGAGAAAATCAGCCCCAGCATTTT | CASRQGIGENQPQHF
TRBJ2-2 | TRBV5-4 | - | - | TGTGCCAGCAGCTTGAGTGCGATTAACACCGGGGAGCTGTTTTTT | CASSLSAINTGELFF
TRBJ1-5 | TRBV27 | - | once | TGTGCCAGCAGTTTTAATCCGGGTTACAATCAGCCCCAGCATTTT | CASSFNPGYNQPQHF
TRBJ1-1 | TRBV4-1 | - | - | TGCGCCAGCAGCCAAATCCAGGAAGAAGCTTTCTTT | CASSQIQEEAFF
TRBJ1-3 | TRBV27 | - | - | TGTGCCAGCAGACGTTCACACTCTGGAAACACCATATATTTT | CASRRSHSGNTIYF
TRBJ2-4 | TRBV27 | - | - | TGTGCCAGCAGTCTCGGTTTAGAAAAAAACATTCAGTACTTC | CASSLGLEKNIQYF
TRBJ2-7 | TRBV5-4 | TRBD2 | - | TGTGCCAGCAGCCCCCCTGGACTAGCTTCCTACGAGCAGTACTTC | CASSPPGLASYEQYF
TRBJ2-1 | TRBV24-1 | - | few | TGTGCCACCGACAAGGAACAGGGCGCGAATGAGCAGTTCTTC | CATDKEQGANEQFF
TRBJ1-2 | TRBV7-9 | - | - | TGTGCCAGCAGCTCGCGGGGGGCAGGTTATGGCTACACCTTC | CASSSRGAGYGYTF
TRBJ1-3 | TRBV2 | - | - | TGTGCCAGCAGTGTCATCGGGATCAGCTCTGGAAACACCATATATTTT | CASSVIGISSGNTIYF
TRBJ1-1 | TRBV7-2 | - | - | TGTGCCAGCAGCGATCCTGGGAGGACTGAAGCTTTCTTT | CASSDPGRTEAFF
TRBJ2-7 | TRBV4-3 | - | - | TGCGCCAGCAGCATCTCGCGGGGCTCCTACGAGCAGTACTTC | CASSISRGSYEQYF
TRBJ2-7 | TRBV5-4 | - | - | TGTGCCAGCAGCTTGCCACCTACCTACGAGCAGTACTTC | CASSLPPTYEQYF
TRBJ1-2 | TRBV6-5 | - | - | TGTGCCAGCAGATCGGACAGAGATGGCTACACCTTC | CASRSDRDGYTF
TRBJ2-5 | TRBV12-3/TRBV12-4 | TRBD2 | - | TGTGCCAGCAGTTGGACTAGCGGAGAGACCCAGTACTTC | CASSWTSGETQYF
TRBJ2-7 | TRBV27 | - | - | TGTGCCAGCAGTCGGACTTCATCCTACGAGCAGTACTTC | CASSRTSSYEQYF
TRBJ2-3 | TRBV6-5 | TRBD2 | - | TGTGCCAGCAGTTCCTCTGGCGGGAGAGTCACAGATACGCAGTATTTT | CASSSSGGRVTDTQYF
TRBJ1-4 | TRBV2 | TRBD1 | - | TGTGCCAGCAGTGATGGACAGGCAACTAATGAAAAACTGTTTTTT | CASSDGQATNEKLFF
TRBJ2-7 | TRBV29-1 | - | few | TGCAGCATAAGGGGAACACCTAATGACGACGAGCAGTACTTC | CSIRGTPNDDEQYF
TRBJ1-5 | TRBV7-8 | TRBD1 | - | TGTGCCAGCAGCTTAGGACAGGGGTATCGTCAGCCCCAGCATTTT | CASSLGQGYRQPQHF